Listed below are T cell receptor beta chains from one sample, sequenced in a study of T cells in localized non-small cell lung cancer. Generated by immunoSEQ multiplex PCR, the TCRdb table keeps only in-frame clones and is missing some. The sample lists some 41,000 clones, 75% to 85% seen once, with 6.5% to 10% in the top ten. Sequenced material: PBMCs, taken before any cancer treatment. These TCRs come from a man aged 40-75 years with stage II lung adenocarcinoma. CDR3s include the opening cysteine and the closing phenylalanine or tryptophan. D genes are given only for firm matches. Clone size is stated in some rows and not others, as once, few, many or a class when expanded.

length	V	J	D	size	DNA	CDR3
15	TRBV6-1	TRBJ1-4	.	few	TGTGCCAGCAGTACGGGACTTTACGGGGGAGAAAAACTGTTTTTT	CASSTGLYGGEKLFF
14	TRBV4-3	TRBJ1-5	TRBD1	.	TGCGCCAGCAGCCAGCGACAGGGCCATCAGCCCCAGCATTTT	CASSQRQGHQPQHF
16	TRBV5-6	TRBJ1-2	.	once	TGTGCCAGCAGCTTGGGGACTGACTTCAATCAGGATGGCTACACCTTC	CASSLGTDFNQDGYTF
14	TRBV7-9	TRBJ2-7	TRBD2	once	TGTGCCAGCAGCCCCCTAGCGGGAGGAGGTGAGCAGTACTTC	CASSPLAGGGEQYF
12	TRBV7-2	TRBJ1-1	.	.	TGTGCCAGCAGCCACTGGGGTGATGAAGCTTTCTTT	CASSHWGDEAFF
15	TRBV5-6	TRBJ2-1	TRBD1	few	TGTGCCAGCAGCTCCACCGGGACAGGGGGGAATGAGCAGTTCTTC	CASSSTGTGGNEQFF
16	TRBV27	TRBJ2-3	TRBD1	once	TGTGCCAGCAGTCGATCCGGGACAGCCAGCACAGATACGCAGTATTTT	CASSRSGTASTDTQYF
15	TRBV14	TRBJ1-3	.	.	TGTGCCAGCAGTCACCGAGGAGGCTTTGGAAACACCATATATTTT	CASSHRGGFGNTIYF
13	TRBV28	TRBJ2-7	.	.	TGTGCCAGCAGGCCGGGGACCTCCTACGAGCAGTACTTC	CASRPGTSYEQYF
15	TRBV7-8	TRBJ1-1	TRBD1	.	TGTGCCAGCAGCCCACCGACAGGGGAGAACACTGAAGCTTTCTTT	CASSPPTGENTEAFF
15	TRBV7-8	TRBJ2-5	TRBD2	few	TGTGCCAGCAGCGTACTAGCGGGGGCCCAAGAGACCCAGTACTTC	CASSVLAGAQETQYF
14	TRBV7-9	TRBJ1-4	TRBD1	once	TGTGCCAATGAACGGACAGGGAGTAATGAAAAACTGTTTTTT	CANERTGSNEKLFF
14	TRBV7-3	TRBJ2-7	TRBD1	.	TGTGCCAGCAGCAAGGGACAGGGGGCGGACGAGCAGTACTTC	CASSKGQGADEQYF
14	TRBV7-3	TRBJ2-1	TRBD2	once	TGTGCCAGCAGCTATTCTAGCGGGAGCGGTGAGCAGTTCTTC	CASSYSSGSGEQFF
17	TRBV18	TRBJ2-3	TRBD2	.	TGTGCCAGCTCACCACGGCGCGGCGGGGGGGGCACAGATACGCAGTATTTT	CASSPRRGGGGTDTQYF
13	TRBV5-4	TRBJ1-2	.	.	TGTGCCAGCACCCCGGACAGCAACTATGGCTACACCTTC	CASTPDSNYGYTF
18	TRBV7-7	TRBJ2-2	TRBD2	once	TGTGCCAGCAGGGATTCGCGGGAGCGGGAGGAGAACACCGGGGAGCTGTTTTTT	CASRDSREREENTGELFF
11	TRBV30	TRBJ1-1	.	few	TGTGCCTGGGTCAGAAACACTGAAGCTTTCTTT	CAWVRNTEAFF
14	TRBV29-1	TRBJ2-2	.	.	TGCAGCGTTGGGTGGAAGGAGAACACCGGGGAGCTGTTTTTT	CSVGWKENTGELFF
13	TRBV6-5	TRBJ1-1	TRBD1	.	TGTGCCAGCAGGGGGACAGGGAGCACTGAAGCTTTCTTT	CASRGTGSTEAFF
11	TRBV7-2	TRBJ2-7	.	few	TGTGCCAGCAGCGACCGATACGAGCAGTACTTC	CASSDRYEQYF
14	TRBV5-6	TRBJ1-4	.	.	TGTGCCAGCAGCTTGGGACTCCTTAATGAAGAACTGTTTTTT	CASSLGLLNEELFF
14	TRBV18	TRBJ2-2	TRBD1	.	TGTGCCAGCTCACAAGGGGGCAACACCGGGGAGCTGTTTTTT	CASSQGGNTGELFF
16	TRBV7-9	TRBJ2-1	.	.	TGTGCCAGCAGCCCCACTGGCGGGCGAACTTACAATGAGCAGTTCTTC	CASSPTGGRTYNEQFF
13	TRBV11-3	TRBJ2-5	TRBD1	.	TGTGCCAGCAGCTTTACAGGGGAGGAGACCCAGTACTTC	CASSFTGEETQYF
12	TRBV28	TRBJ2-7	.	.	TGTGCCAGCAGCCGTCCCTTTTACGAGCAGTACTTC	CASSRPFYEQYF
14	TRBV10-3	TRBJ2-7	TRBD1	.	TGTGCCATCAGTGGGACAGGAGCTTTCTACGAGCAGTACTTC	CAISGTGAFYEQYF
15	TRBV4-2	TRBJ2-3	.	.	TGTGCCAGCAGCCCCAGAGCTGGAAGCACAGATACGCAGTATTTT	CASSPRAGSTDTQYF
17	TRBV18	TRBJ2-7	TRBD2	few	TGTGCCAGCTCACCTGAGGGACTAGCGGGAGAGGTCTCCGAGCAGTACTTC	CASSPEGLAGEVSEQYF
13	TRBV11-3	TRBJ1-1	.	.	TGTGCCAGCAGCTTAGAAACGAACACTGAAGCTTTCTTT	CASSLETNTEAFF
13	TRBV2	TRBJ2-2	.	few	TGTGCCAGCACGAGGGATTTCACCGGGGAGCTGTTTTTT	CASTRDFTGELFF
15	TRBV6-5	TRBJ2-1	TRBD2	.	TGTGCCAGCAGAAAACTAGCGGGGGGGTTGGATGAGCAGTTCTTC	CASRKLAGGLDEQFF
14	TRBV7-9	TRBJ1-2	TRBD1	few	TGTGCCAGCAGCCTCGGGACAGCTTTAGGGGGCTACACCTTC	CASSLGTALGGYTF
16	TRBV12-1	TRBJ2-5	.	.	TGTGCCAGCAGCTTTGCTTTTGGGCGATCCCAAGAGACCCAGTACTTC	CASSFAFGRSQETQYF
14	TRBV9	TRBJ2-7	.	.	TGTGCCAGCAGCGTAGACCTGGGGATCTACGAGCAGTACTTC	CASSVDLGIYEQYF
13	TRBV6-1	TRBJ2-7	.	.	TGTGCCAGCAGTGAAGCGCTTCTCACAGAGCAGTACTTC	CASSEALLTEQYF
13	TRBV6-6	TRBJ1-2	TRBD1	.	TGTGCCAGCAGACAGGGGGATAACTATGGCTACACCTTC	CASRQGDNYGYTF
16	TRBV15	TRBJ1-2	.	.	TGTGCCACCAGCAGAGATCGGATCGATGGGGTCCATGGCTACACCTTC	CATSRDRIDGVHGYTF
14	TRBV29-1	TRBJ2-5	.	.	TGCAGCGTTGATAACGGGCTGGGGGTAGGGACCCAGTACTTC	CSVDNGLGVGTQYF
14	TRBV19	TRBJ1-6	TRBD1	few	TGTGCCAGTGGAGCGGGACAGGTTAATTCACCCCTCCACTTT	CASGAGQVNSPLHF
15	TRBV7-6	TRBJ2-7	.	.	TGTGCCAGCAGCTCCACCCCTCTGGGATCCTACGAGCAGTACTTC	CASSSTPLGSYEQYF
14	TRBV18	TRBJ2-7	.	.	TGTGCCAGCTCACCACTCGGGGGTACAAACGAGCAGTACTTC	CASSPLGGTNEQYF